Listed below are T cell receptor beta chains from one sample, sequenced in a study of blood T cell repertoires in COVID-19. The table came from immunoSEQ multiplex PCR; TCRdb's copy has only in-frame clones and leaves some out. The sample includes roughly 230,000 clones, 65% to 85% of them seen just once. Sample: peripheral blood. The receptors were gathered from a man in his forties with active or convalescent COVID-19. CDR3s include the opening cysteine and the closing phenylalanine or tryptophan.

J gene: TRBJ1-6; V gene: TRBV10-1; CDR3 protein: CASSQPGHLIYGNSPLHF
J gene: TRBJ2-3; V gene: TRBV12-3/TRBV12-4; CDR3 protein: CASRPGSTDTQYF
J gene: TRBJ1-1; V gene: TRBV29-1; CDR3 protein: CSVGGHGTEAFF
J gene: TRBJ2-1; V gene: TRBV9; CDR3 protein: CASSHGLAGGPNEQFF
J gene: TRBJ1-5; V gene: TRBV5-5; CDR3 protein: CASSLGETGRVSNQPQHF
J gene: TRBJ2-1; V gene: TRBV3-1/TRBV3-2; CDR3 protein: CASSQPAGAGSNEQFF
J gene: TRBJ1-1; V gene: TRBV4-2; CDR3 protein: CASSVQGTEAFF
J gene: TRBJ1-6; V gene: TRBV10-3; CDR3 protein: CAISESGGPGNSPLHF
J gene: TRBJ1-1; V gene: TRBV24-1; CDR3 protein: CATSDRDRGTEAFF
J gene: TRBJ1-1; V gene: TRBV29-1; CDR3 protein: CSVRGGRNTEAFF
J gene: TRBJ1-6; V gene: TRBV27; CDR3 protein: CASSLSRSGNSPLHF
J gene: TRBJ2-1; V gene: TRBV7-3; CDR3 protein: CASSLAGGPNNEQFF
J gene: TRBJ1-5; V gene: TRBV30; CDR3 protein: CAWSVEGSYQPQHF
J gene: TRBJ1-2; V gene: TRBV7-9; CDR3 protein: CASSFRERHGYTF
J gene: TRBJ1-5; V gene: TRBV12-2; CDR3 protein: CASRSGGPANQPQHF
J gene: TRBJ1-2; V gene: TRBV28; CDR3 protein: CASSTSTGSFNYGYTF
J gene: TRBJ2-7; V gene: TRBV19; CDR3 protein: CASSIALAAYEQYF
J gene: TRBJ1-4; V gene: TRBV29-1; CDR3 protein: CSVEFGSVSTNEKLFF
J gene: TRBJ2-7; V gene: TRBV11-2; CDR3 protein: CASSPGDSGLYEQYF
J gene: TRBJ1-1; V gene: TRBV18; CDR3 protein: CASSRFGDRVDEAFF
J gene: TRBJ2-4; V gene: TRBV4-1; CDR3 protein: CASSQDFTGLAKNIQYF
J gene: TRBJ1-6; V gene: TRBV30; CDR3 protein: CAFDRGGYNSPLHF
J gene: TRBJ1-5; V gene: TRBV28; CDR3 protein: CASSLFISLGQLNQPQHF
J gene: TRBJ1-2; V gene: TRBV3-1/TRBV3-2; CDR3 protein: CASSQEARYGGPNYGYTF
J gene: TRBJ2-7; V gene: TRBV4-3; CDR3 protein: CASSQVPGQGFYEQYF
J gene: TRBJ1-2; V gene: TRBV7-2; CDR3 protein: CASSSRDRGVYGYTF
J gene: TRBJ2-2; V gene: TRBV5-6; CDR3 protein: CASSPGGGATGELFF
J gene: TRBJ1-6; V gene: TRBV11-2; CDR3 protein: CASSLAEALHF
J gene: TRBJ1-1; V gene: TRBV28; CDR3 protein: CASSLQQGLSRGAFF
J gene: TRBJ2-5; V gene: TRBV19; CDR3 protein: CASSPLTGETQYF
J gene: TRBJ2-3; V gene: TRBV24-1; CDR3 protein: CATSGRLTDTQYF
J gene: TRBJ2-1; V gene: TRBV3-1/TRBV3-2; CDR3 protein: CASSHRGRSEQFF
J gene: TRBJ2-7; V gene: TRBV19; CDR3 protein: CASARGNYDYEQYF
J gene: TRBJ1-3; V gene: TRBV7-9; CDR3 protein: CASSLDSGNTIYF
J gene: TRBJ2-1; V gene: TRBV3-1/TRBV3-2; CDR3 protein: CASSQGTNNEQFF
J gene: TRBJ1-2; V gene: TRBV7-9; CDR3 protein: CASSLAQGYGYTF
J gene: TRBJ2-3; V gene: TRBV5-1; CDR3 protein: CASSRDPGLAGEGTDTQYF
J gene: TRBJ1-1; V gene: TRBV5-6; CDR3 protein: CASGVYRGPTEAFF
J gene: TRBJ1-2; V gene: TRBV5-6; CDR3 protein: CASSFQGTYGYTF
J gene: TRBJ2-1; V gene: TRBV11-3; CDR3 protein: CASSSRLAGVNEQFF
J gene: TRBJ1-4; V gene: TRBV7-2; CDR3 protein: CASSGRTSRFEKLFF
J gene: TRBJ2-7; V gene: TRBV19; CDR3 protein: CASSIVPYEQYF
J gene: TRBJ2-7; V gene: TRBV2; CDR3 protein: CASSEGTGAYEQYF
J gene: TRBJ2-2; V gene: TRBV4-1; CDR3 protein: CASSPAVLAGGGNTGELFF
J gene: TRBJ2-3; V gene: TRBV3-1/TRBV3-2; CDR3 protein: CASSPGTSGTNTQYF
J gene: TRBJ1-1; V gene: TRBV28; CDR3 protein: CASSLTASMNTEAFF
J gene: TRBJ1-1; V gene: TRBV27; CDR3 protein: CASSLRESNTEAFF
J gene: TRBJ1-2; V gene: TRBV3-1/TRBV3-2; CDR3 protein: CASSQAFTGEGYTF
J gene: TRBJ2-1; V gene: TRBV9; CDR3 protein: CASSLRTSGLNEQFF
J gene: TRBJ1-4; V gene: TRBV19; CDR3 protein: CASSPQRGQGRVGNEKLFF
J gene: TRBJ1-4; V gene: TRBV6-5; CDR3 protein: CASSFSEVVGEKLFF
J gene: TRBJ2-5; V gene: TRBV7-2; CDR3 protein: CASSLGLAGDLETQYF
J gene: TRBJ2-3; V gene: TRBV13; CDR3 protein: CASSPREGTQYF
J gene: TRBJ2-1; V gene: TRBV2; CDR3 protein: CASTDTGTSGRLEQFF
J gene: TRBJ2-1; V gene: TRBV5-6; CDR3 protein: CASSLIPSYTNEQFF